This TCR beta chain appears in the sequencing data of a study of CD8+ T cells in alopecia areata. The V gene's germline CDR1 is MGHDK and CDR2 SYGVNS. The CDR3 covers 13 residues. Trimming pared 2 bases from V and 7 bases from J, leaving 11 bases between. The authors extracted RNA and reverse transcribed it into cDNA as the sequencing template. Produced via immunoSEQ multiplex PCR; TCRdb's table is partial and in-frame only. The data contain 100,000 to 150,000 clones, 45% to 60% of them seen just once; the ten biggest clones take up 4.5% to 5.5%. The receptor comes from a human donor with alopecia areata. The rearrangement uses TRBV25-1 and TRBJ1-2, with a possible D match to TRBD1 (6 bases). The sequencing used CD4+ T cells sorted from blood, collected at week 0. CDR3 bases: TGTGCCAGCAGTGAAGGGGGGCCCAGTGGCTACACCTTC. Its protein is CASSEGGPSGYTF.